A single sample gave rise to the 16 T cell receptor beta chains below, sequenced in a study of sequential checkpoint blockade in melanoma. Assay used: immunoSEQ multiplex PCR; TCRdb lists only in-frame clones, some missing. Counted here are 20,000 or so clones, 70% to 80% occurring once; the ten biggest clones make up about 38%. The treatment is: randomized to nivolumab then ipilimumab (arm A) or the reverse (arm B). Sequences were derived from CD8+ T cells sorted from blood (inferred from file names), sampled from a patient given nivolumab and ipilimumab in sequence. The receptor source for this set is a human donor with melanoma.

This clone was counted a single time. This chain joins TRBV19 and TRBJ2-7; D gene unclear. Germline CDR1 and CDR2: LNHDA and SQIVND (reference sequence). V lost 5 bases and J 0 bases, leaving 11 bases between the germline ends. This CDR3 is built from 14 residues. The CDR3 DNA is TGTGCCAGTAGTCCCCGACTGGTCTCCTACGAGCAGTACTTC. Amino acid sequence: CASSPRLVSYEQYF.

J is TRBJ2-5 and V is TRBV7-8; 8 bases line up with TRBD2. Germline trimming cut 1 base from V and 5 bases from J; bases unmatched to any gene: 6. Germline V lookup: CDR1 SGHVS, CDR2 FQNEAQ. The CDR3 length is 15 residues. Here the CDR3 DNA reads TGTGCCAGCAGCTTAGTGGCGGGAGGATGGGAGACCCAGTACTTC. As protein: CASSLVAGGWETQYF.

This clone was found a few times. The CDR3 coding sequence is TGTGCCACCGGGACTTCCTACGAGCAGTACTTC. This translates into CATGTSYEQYF. This chain connects TRBV19 to TRBJ2-7, with D tentatively TRBD2 (6 bases). The CDR3 length is 11 residues. V lost 10 bases to trimming and J lost 1 base, with 8 bases between them. Germline V gene sequence: CDR1 LNHDA, CDR2 SQIVND (reference sequence).

This chain joins TRBV11-2 and TRBJ1-2, with TRBD1 matching over 8 bases. The CDR3 runs 16 residues. The V gene end was trimmed by 4 bases and the J gene end by 5 bases; junction bases not matched to a gene: 12. The germline V gene encodes CDR1 SGHAT and CDR2 FQNNGV. CDR3 in DNA: TGTGCCAGCAGCTCGGGACAGGCGACGCCTTCTTATGGCTACACCTTC. This translates into CASSSGQATPSYGYTF.

This clone was counted only a few times. At the DNA level, this CDR3 is encoded by other sequences in the same sample as well. The chain recombines TRBV10-2 with TRBJ1-4; the D gene is possibly TRBD1 (5 bases). This CDR3 has 13 residues. V lost 7 bases, J lost 5 bases, and 11 bases lay in between. Germline CDR1 is WSHSY and CDR2 is SAAADI. Here the CDR3 DNA reads TGCGCCAGCACCGGACACCTAAATGAAAAACTGTTTTTT. Amino acids: CASTGHLNEKLFF.

This clone was found a few times. This chain connects TRBV7-9 to TRBJ2-7; no definite D call. CDR3 length equals 14 residues. Trimming removed 2 bases at V and 2 bases at J, with 10 bases between. Looked up from germline, CDR1 is SEHNR and CDR2 is FQNEAQ (reference sequence). This CDR3 is CASSLFPGTYEQYF. For the CDR3, the DNA is TGTGCCAGCAGCTTATTTCCCGGTACCTACGAGCAGTACTTC.

This clone showed up just a few times. The rearrangement uses TRBV27 and TRBJ2-4, with 7 bases identical to TRBD1. Germline V CDR1 and CDR2: MNHEY, SMNVEV (reference sequence). This CDR3 has 14 residues. J gave up 8 bases and V 3 bases, and 7 bases lay outside the gene matches. The CDR3: CASSFGTGAYIQYF. The CDR3 DNA is TGTGCCAGCAGTTTTGGAACAGGGGCTTACATTCAGTACTTC.

The chain has TRBV30 and TRBJ1-2, with D possibly TRBD1 on 5 matching bases. This CDR3 region has 12 residues. V was shortened by 4 bases and J by 2 bases, with 8 bases between the two germline ends. CDR1 and CDR2 (germline): GTSNPN, SVGIG (reference sequence). Written as DNA, the CDR3 is TGTGCCTGGATCCGGGGGAACTATGGCTACACCTTC. This encodes CAWIRGNYGYTF.

This sequence joins TRBV19 and TRBJ1-4, with 8 bases identical to TRBD1. Germline CDR1 is LNHDA and CDR2 is SQIVND (reference sequence). The CDR3 covers 14 residues. Germline trimming cut 9 bases from V and 4 bases from J; bases unmatched to any gene: 7. Here the CDR3 DNA reads TGTGCCAGCAAGACAGGGGATTATAATGAAAAACTGTTTTTT. Its translation: CASKTGDYNEKLFF.

CDR3 region: CASYRGGQYF. DNA for the CDR3: TGTGCCAGTTACAGGGGCGGTCAGTACTTC. The chain is built from TRBV27 and TRBJ2-7; 7 nucleotides line up with TRBD1. Trimming at V came to 9 bases and at J to 10 bases, leaving 6 bases not matched to a gene. The CDR3 sequence is 10 residues long. Germline lookup yields CDR1 MNHEY and CDR2 SMNVEV (reference sequence).

The chain links TRBV11-2 to TRBJ2-5; possible D gene TRBD2, 5 bases. The J call is in doubt because the DNA end fits TRBJ2-7 better. The CDR3 contains 15 residues. The germline CDR1 and CDR2 sequences are SGHAT and FQNNGV. CDR3 protein: CASSLEGASTYEQYF. For the CDR3, the DNA is TGTGCCAGCAGCTTAGAGGGAGCCAGTACCTACGAGCAGTACTTC.

The CDR3 DNA is TGTGCCAGCAGTTGGCAGTCCGGAAACACCATATATTTT. This codes for CASSWQSGNTIYF. This chain uses TRBV6-6 with TRBJ1-3; no clear D gene. Germline CDR1 MNHNY, CDR2 SVGAGI (reference sequence). V lost 4 bases and J lost 4, with 8 bases in between. This CDR3 has 13 residues.

V usage is TRBV19 and J usage is TRBJ2-7, with D tentatively TRBD1 (5 bases). The CDR3 sequence is 13 residues long. With 6 bases removed from V and 3 bases from J, the gap between germline ends came to 12 bases. The germline V gene encodes CDR1 LNHDA and CDR2 SQIVND (reference sequence). CDR3 residues: CASRTGPNYEQYF. The CDR3 DNA reads as TGTGCCAGTAGAACAGGCCCAAACTACGAGCAGTACTTC.

The sample holds one count of this clone. V is TRBV30 and J is TRBJ1-1; 8 nucleotides match TRBD1. Germline V gene data show CDR1 as GTSNPN and CDR2 as SVGIG (reference sequence). The CDR3 is 13 amino acids. Trimming removed 5 bases from V and 5 bases from J; junction bases left unmatched: 7. The CDR3 sequence: CAWAPQGGTEAFF. The CDR3 region has the DNA TGTGCCTGGGCCCCACAGGGGGGAACTGAAGCTTTCTTT.

V usage is TRBV7-9 and J usage is TRBJ1-1; D gene uncertain. This CDR3 comprises 11 residues. The germline gives CDR1 SEHNR, CDR2 FQNEAQ (reference sequence). The V gene lost 7 bases and the J gene lost 7 bases, with 10 bases spanning the gap. CDR3 bases: TGTGCCAGCATGAGAGGGAGTGAAGCTTTCTTT. It yields the protein CASMRGSEAFF. Full variable domain (missing parts from reference TRBV7-9 and TRBJ1-1): DTGVSQNPRHKITKRGQNVTFRCDPISEHNRLYWYRQTLGQGPEFLTYFQNEAQLEKSRLLSDRFSAERPKGSFSTLEIQRTEQGDSAMYLCASMRGSEAFFGQGTRLTVV.

V gene TRBV28 combines with J gene TRBJ2-7; tentatively, D is TRBD1 (6 bases). This CDR3 comprises 17 residues. Germline loops: CDR1 MDHEN, CDR2 SYDVKM. V was cut by 3 bases and J by 2 bases, with 20 bases left in between. CDR3: CASSFGAQGRLPYEQYF. The CDR3 DNA reads as TGTGCCAGCAGTTTTGGGGCGCAGGGGCGTCTTCCCTACGAGCAGTACTTC.